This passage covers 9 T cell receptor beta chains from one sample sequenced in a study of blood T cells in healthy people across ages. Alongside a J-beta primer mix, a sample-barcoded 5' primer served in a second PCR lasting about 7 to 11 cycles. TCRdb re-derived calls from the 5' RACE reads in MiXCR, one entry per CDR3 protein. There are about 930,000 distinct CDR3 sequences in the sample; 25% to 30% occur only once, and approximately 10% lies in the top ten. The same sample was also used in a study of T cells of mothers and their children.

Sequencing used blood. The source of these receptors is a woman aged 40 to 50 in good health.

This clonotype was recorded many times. The DNA of the CDR3 is TGCAGCGTCAAAGGGGGAATCGGGTCCGAGCAGTTCTTC. It codes for CSVKGGIGSEQFF. The genes are TRBV29-1 and TRBJ2-1; tentative D call: TRBD1 (6 bases). V gave up 6 bases and J gave up 10 bases, with 19 bases separating them. This CDR3 has 13 amino acids. Germline CDR1 is SQVTM and CDR2 is ANQGSEA.

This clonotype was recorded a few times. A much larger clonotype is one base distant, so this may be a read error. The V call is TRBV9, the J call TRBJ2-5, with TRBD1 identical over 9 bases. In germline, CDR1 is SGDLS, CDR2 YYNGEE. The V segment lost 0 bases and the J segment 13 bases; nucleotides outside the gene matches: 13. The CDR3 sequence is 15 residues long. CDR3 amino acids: CASSVAGTGRHERYF. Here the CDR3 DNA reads TGTGCCAGCAGCGTAGCTGGGACAGGGCGACACGAGCGGTACTTC. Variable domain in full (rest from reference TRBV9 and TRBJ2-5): DSGVTQTPKHLITATGQRVTLRCSPRSGDLSVYWYQQSLDQGLQFLIQYYNGEERAKGNILERFSAQQFPDLHSELNLSSLELGDSALYFCASSVAGTGRHERYFGPGTRLLVL.

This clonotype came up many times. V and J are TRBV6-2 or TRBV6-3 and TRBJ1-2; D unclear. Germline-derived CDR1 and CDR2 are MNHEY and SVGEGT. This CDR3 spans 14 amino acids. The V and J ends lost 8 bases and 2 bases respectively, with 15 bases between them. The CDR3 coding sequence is TGTGCCAGCGGGCCGGTCGGACTGAACTATGGCTACACCTTC. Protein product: CASGPVGLNYGYTF.

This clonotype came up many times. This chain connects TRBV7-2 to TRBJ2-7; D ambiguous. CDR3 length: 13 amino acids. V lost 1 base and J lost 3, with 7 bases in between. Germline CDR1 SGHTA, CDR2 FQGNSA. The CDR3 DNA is TGTGCCAGCAGCTTAGGGGTTTACTACGAGCAGTACTTC. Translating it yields CASSLGVYYEQYF.

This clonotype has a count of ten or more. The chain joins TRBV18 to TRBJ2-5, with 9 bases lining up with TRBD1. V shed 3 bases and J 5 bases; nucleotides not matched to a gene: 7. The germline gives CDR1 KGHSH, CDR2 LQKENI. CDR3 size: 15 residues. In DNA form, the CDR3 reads TGTGCCAGCTCACCGGAAACAGGGGGCAGGGAGACCCAGTACTTC. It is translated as CASSPETGGRETQYF.

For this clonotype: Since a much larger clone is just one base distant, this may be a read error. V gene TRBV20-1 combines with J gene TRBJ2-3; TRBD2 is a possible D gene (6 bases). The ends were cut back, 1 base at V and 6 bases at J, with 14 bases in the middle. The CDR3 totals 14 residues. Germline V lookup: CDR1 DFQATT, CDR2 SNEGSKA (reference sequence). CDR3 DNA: TGCAGTGCTAGAGCCCCGACTAGGTGGGATACGCAGTATTTT. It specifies CSARAPTRWDTQYF.

As DNA, the CDR3 is TGCAGCATCGTCCGAGGACATCTGAACACTGAAGCTTTCTTT. This translates into CSIVRGHLNTEAFF. The chain combines TRBV29-1 with TRBJ1-1; TRBD1 might be the D (5 bases). The CDR3 is 14 residues long. Germline CDR1 reads SQVTM; CDR2 reads ANQGSEA. With 8 bases removed from V and 0 bases from J, the gap between germline ends came to 16 bases.

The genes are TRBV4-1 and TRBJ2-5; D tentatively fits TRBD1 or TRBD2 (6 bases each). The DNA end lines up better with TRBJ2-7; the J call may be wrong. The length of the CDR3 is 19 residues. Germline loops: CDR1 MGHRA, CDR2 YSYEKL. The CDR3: CASSQVPPVRGRRSYEQYF. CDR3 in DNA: TGCGCCAGCAGCCAAGTTCCCCCCGTGAGGGGGAGGCGCTCCTACGAGCAGTACTTC.

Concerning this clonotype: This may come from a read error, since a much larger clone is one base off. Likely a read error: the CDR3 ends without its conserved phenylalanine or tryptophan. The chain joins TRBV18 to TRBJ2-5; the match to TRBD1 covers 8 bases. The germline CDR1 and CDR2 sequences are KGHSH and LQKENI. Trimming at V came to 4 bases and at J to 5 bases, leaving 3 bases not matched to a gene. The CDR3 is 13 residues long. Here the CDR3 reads CASSQTGAETQYC. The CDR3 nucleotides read TGTGCCAGCTCACAGACAGGGGCGGAGACCCAGTACTGC.